These 22 T cell receptor beta chains were sequenced from one sample in a study of blood T cell repertoires in COVID-19. Method: immunoSEQ multiplex PCR; TCRdb's copy keeps in-frame clones and lacks some. The sample lists tens of thousands of clones, 80% to 85% occurring once. Sequencing input: peripheral blood. The receptors come from a woman aged 55-70 years with acute or convalescent COVID-19.

The chain joins TRBV5-1 to TRBJ2-7; possibly TRBD1 for D (6 bases). Germline V gene data show CDR1 as SGHRS and CDR2 as YFSETQ. The CDR3 extends over 15 amino acids. The V end lost 2 bases, the J end lost 1 base, and 13 bases lay between the germline ends. The DNA of the CDR3 is TGCGCCAGCAGCTTCGGTGCAGGGGTGTCCTACGAGCAGTACTTC. Protein sequence: CASSFGAGVSYEQYF.

This chain links TRBV6-5 with TRBJ1-3, with 7 positions matching TRBD1. CDR3 size: 13 residues. CDR1 and CDR2 from the germline V gene are MNHEY and SVGAGI. V lost 7 bases, J lost 9 bases, and 9 bases stayed unmatched. This CDR3 reads CASKVTGKGTIYF. The CDR3 DNA reads as TGTGCCAGCAAAGTGACAGGGAAGGGCACCATATATTTT.

This clone was seen once. V usage is TRBV5-6 and J usage is TRBJ1-5, with TRBD1 matching over 7 bases. The CDR3 is 13 residues long. Germline values: CDR1 SGHDT, CDR2 YYEEEE. Trimming cost V 6 bases and J 9 bases; bases outside gene matches: 9. This chain's CDR3 is CASNDRAYGPQHF. CDR3 bases: TGTGCCAGCAACGACAGGGCTTACGGGCCCCAGCATTTT.

This clone was detected a few times. At one end, the junction sequence differs from germline, possibly due to a read error. The rearrangement uses TRBV15 and TRBJ2-2; 10 bases are shared with TRBD1. The CDR3 loop spans 17 amino acids. CDR1 is LNHNV and CDR2 is YYDKDF in the germline V gene (reference sequence). CDR3 sequence (DNA): TGTGCCACCAGCAGCCATAGGGGACAGGGGAACTCCGGGGAGCTGTTTTTT. This encodes CATSSHRGQGNSGELFF.

This sequence joins TRBV3-1 (or the pseudogene TRBV3-2) and TRBJ2-1, with D perhaps matching TRBD2 (7 bases). Germline CDR1 reads LGHDT; CDR2 reads YNNKEL (reference sequence). This CDR3 has 16 amino acids. With 1 base removed from V and 3 bases from J, the gap between germline ends came to 13 bases. CDR3: CASSQGSGGFYNEQFF. The DNA for the CDR3 is TGTGCCAGCAGCCAAGGTTCGGGGGGCTTCTACAATGAGCAGTTCTTC.

The chain is built from TRBV4-1 and TRBJ2-5, with 9 nucleotides matching TRBD1. J lost 5 bases, V lost 4 bases, and 11 bases had no gene match. Germline loops: CDR1 MGHRA, CDR2 YSYEKL. This CDR3 region has 16 residues. The CDR3 here is CASSPVLQGAWETQYF. The CDR3 DNA follows: TGCGCCAGCAGCCCAGTATTACAGGGGGCATGGGAGACCCAGTACTTC.

V is TRBV12-5 and J is TRBJ2-1; D uncertain. CDR3 length: 14 residues. The germline gives CDR1 LGHNT, CDR2 FRNRAP. Deletions cut 5 bases from V and 6 bases from J, with 14 bases between. The CDR3 DNA is TGTGCTAGTGGTCCCCCTATCCCCCCCAATGAGCAGTTCTTC. It is translated as CASGPPIPPNEQFF.

The chain links TRBV15 to TRBJ2-7; tentatively, D is TRBD1 (8 bases). CDR1 and CDR2 (germline): LNHNV, YYDKDF (reference sequence). The CDR3 spans 17 residues. V was cut by 1 base and J by 5 bases, with 21 bases left in between. This CDR3 reads CATSRGFVRTGRDEQYF. CDR3 bases: TGTGCCACCAGCAGAGGGTTTGTAAGGACAGGGAGGGACGAGCAGTACTTC. The entire variable domain, with the rest obtained from reference TRBV15 and TRBJ2-7, is as follows: DAMVIQNPRYQVTQFGKPVTLSCSQTLNHNVMYWYQQKSSQAPKLLFHYYDKDFNNEADTPDNFQSRRPNTSFCFLDIRSPGLGDTAMYLCATSRGFVRTGRDEQYFGPGTRLTVT.

The rearrangement joins TRBV28 to TRBJ1-1; no definite D call. V dropped 1 base and J dropped 4 bases, with 10 bases sitting between them. CDR3 length: 14 amino acids. CDR1 and CDR2 from the germline V gene are MDHEN and SYDVKM. DNA for the CDR3: TGTGCCAGCAGTTTATCAGCAGGCCTCACTGAAGCTTTCTTT. This translates into CASSLSAGLTEAFF.

The chain combines TRBV29-1 with TRBJ2-7; the D gene is possibly TRBD2 (5 bases). The CDR3 runs 13 residues. V lost 2 bases, J lost 2 bases, and 10 bases lay in between. Per germline, CDR1 SQVTM and CDR2 ANQGSEA. CDR3 nucleotides: TGCAGCGTTGAATCGGGGAATACCTACGAGCAGTACTTC. Its translation: CSVESGNTYEQYF.

V is TRBV5-1 and J is TRBJ1-2, with D hard to call. The CDR3 contains 13 residues. Germline V CDR1 and CDR2: SGHRS, YFSETQ. Trimming took off 0 bases at V and 4 bases at J, with 7 bases between the two ends. CDR3 amino acids: CASSLGISYGYTF. CDR3 nucleotides: TGCGCCAGCAGCTTGGGCATCAGCTATGGCTACACCTTC.

This clone was counted a single time. This chain connects TRBV27 to TRBJ1-1; TRBD1 aligns across 10 bases. Germline CDR1 and CDR2: MNHEY and SMNVEV (reference sequence). Trimming removed 3 bases from V and 2 bases from J; junction bases left unmatched: 9. The CDR3 covers 17 residues. The CDR3 sequence is CASSLFRDRGVNTEAFF. CDR3 in DNA: TGTGCCAGCAGTTTGTTCCGGGACAGGGGCGTTAACACTGAAGCTTTCTTT.

V gene TRBV28 combines with J gene TRBJ2-3; TRBD1 matches at 10 bases. The CDR3 extends over 15 amino acids. V gave up 6 bases and J gave up 7 bases; unmatched junction bases: 10. Germline CDR1 and CDR2: MDHEN and SYDVKM. The CDR3 region is CASRYRDRGSNTQYF. For the CDR3, the DNA is TGTGCCAGCAGGTACCGGGACAGGGGATCAAATACGCAGTATTTT.

The CDR3 loop reads CAWTQLAKNIQYF. The CDR3 DNA is TGTGCCTGGACCCAACTAGCCAAAAACATTCAGTACTTC. This chain uses TRBV30 with TRBJ2-4; D remains unclear. Trimming took off 4 bases at V and 0 bases at J, with 7 bases between the two ends. CDR3 length: 13 residues. Germline V gene sequence: CDR1 GTSNPN, CDR2 SVGIG (reference sequence).

Only one count was recorded for this clone. The gene calls are TRBV28 and TRBJ1-2, with 9 bases that match TRBD1. Looked up from germline, CDR1 is MDHEN and CDR2 is SYDVKM. The CDR3 has 13 amino acids. The junction had 4 bases not matched to a gene; V was cut back by 6 bases and J by 5 bases. CDR3 sequence (DNA): TGTGCCAGCAGGGGACAGGGTTTTTATGGCTACACCTTC. Amino acids: CASRGQGFYGYTF.

The chain couples TRBV7-2 to TRBJ2-2; the D gene is possibly TRBD2 (6 bases). Between the trimmed V and J ends, which lost 3 bases and 3 bases, there was a span of 11 bases. The CDR3 loop spans 15 amino acids. CDR1 is SGHTA and CDR2 is FQGNSA in the germline V gene. CDR3 bases: TGTGCCAGCAGCTTCGTAGCGGATTACACCGGGGAGCTGTTTTTT. Protein: CASSFVADYTGELFF.

The chain joins TRBV10-3 to TRBJ2-1; TRBD2 might be the D (6 bases). Germline assignment: CDR1 ENHRY and CDR2 SYGVKD. The CDR3 runs 11 residues. Trimming left V 11 bases short and J 8 bases short, with 13 bases between. This CDR3 reads CAVGSHDEQFF. DNA of the CDR3: TGTGCCGTCGGGAGTCACGATGAGCAGTTCTTC.

J is TRBJ2-3 and V is TRBV19; D might be TRBD1 (5 bases). CDR1 and CDR2 from the germline V gene are LNHDA and SQIVND (reference sequence). Trimming cost V 5 bases and J 5 bases, with 14 bases left between them. The CDR3 contains 14 residues. The CDR3 nucleotides are TGTGCCAGTAGTCCCCAGGGAAGTGGAGATACGCAGTATTTT. It codes for CASSPQGSGDTQYF.

V gene TRBV7-3 combines with J gene TRBJ2-7, with 10 bases that match TRBD1. This CDR3 has 13 residues. With V trimmed by 5 bases and J by 4 bases, 2 bases remained unmatched. Germline V gene sequence: CDR1 SGHTA, CDR2 FQGTGA. CDR3 loop: CASSTDRGYEQYF. The CDR3 DNA follows: TGTGCCAGCAGCACGGACAGGGGGTACGAGCAGTACTTC.

The V call is TRBV18, the J call TRBJ1-1; D not resolved. The germline V and J ends were trimmed by 10 bases and 5 bases, with 20 bases remaining between them. This CDR3 has 14 residues. The germline V gene has CDR1 KGHSH and CDR2 LQKENI. Written as DNA, the CDR3 is TGTGCCACCCGCCTAGACCTCGACGGGACTGAAGCTTTCTTT. It specifies CATRLDLDGTEAFF.

The chain joins TRBV12-3 or TRBV12-4 to TRBJ1-3; no definite D call. V was cut by 4 bases and J by 6 bases, with 4 bases left in between. The CDR3 runs to 11 residues. The DNA of the CDR3 is TGTGCCAGCAGTTCTAAAAACACCATATATTTT. Its translation: CASSSKNTIYF.

The genes are TRBV10-3 and TRBJ1-6; D is perhaps TRBD1 (6 bases). The ends were cut back, 8 bases at V and 7 bases at J, with 15 bases in the middle. CDR1 and CDR2 from the germline V gene are ENHRY and SYGVKD. The CDR3 covers 14 residues. The CDR3 region is CAIGAGAINSPLHF. In DNA form, the CDR3 reads TGTGCCATCGGGGCAGGGGCCATCAATTCACCCCTCCACTTT.